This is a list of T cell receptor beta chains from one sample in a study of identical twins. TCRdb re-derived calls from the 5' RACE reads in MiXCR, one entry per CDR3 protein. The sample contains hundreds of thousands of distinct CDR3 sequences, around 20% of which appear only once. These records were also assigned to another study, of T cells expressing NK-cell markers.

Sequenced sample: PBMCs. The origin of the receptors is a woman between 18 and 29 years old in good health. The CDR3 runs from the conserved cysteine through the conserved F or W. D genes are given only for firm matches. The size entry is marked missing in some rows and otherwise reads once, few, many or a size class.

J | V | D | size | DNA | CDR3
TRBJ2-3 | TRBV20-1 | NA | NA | TGCAGTGCCGCCACTACGAGGGGCTACACAGATACGCAGTATTTT | CSAATTRGYTDTQYF
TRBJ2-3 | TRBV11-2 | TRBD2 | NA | TGTGCCAGCAGCCCCTGGACTAGCGGGACCACAGATACGCAGTATTTT | CASSPWTSGTTDTQYF
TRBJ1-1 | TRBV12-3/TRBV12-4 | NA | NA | TGTGCCAGCAGTTTACCAGGGTTTGCAGCTTTCTTT | CASSLPGFAAFF
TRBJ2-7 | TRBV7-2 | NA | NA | TGTGCCAGCAGCTTCCTCGAGCCTTATAGCGAGCAGTACTTC | CASSFLEPYSEQYF
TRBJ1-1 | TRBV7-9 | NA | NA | TGTGCCAGCAGCTTAGAGTCAGGGGTTGAAGCTTTCTTT | CASSLESGVEAFF
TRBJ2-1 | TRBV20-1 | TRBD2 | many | TGCAGTGCTAGACTAGCGGACAATGAGCAGTTCTTC | CSARLADNEQFF
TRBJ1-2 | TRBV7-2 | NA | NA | TGTGCCAGCAGCTTAGATTCGGGGCGGAACTATGGCTACACCTTC | CASSLDSGRNYGYTF
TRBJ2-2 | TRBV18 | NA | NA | TGTGCCAGCTCACCAGGGCTAGCTGGGGGAAACACCGGGGAGCTGTTTTTT | CASSPGLAGGNTGELFF
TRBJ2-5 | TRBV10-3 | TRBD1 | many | TGTGCCATCAGGGACAGGGGGACGGAGACCCAGTACTTC | CAIRDRGTETQYF
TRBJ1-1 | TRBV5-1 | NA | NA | TGCGCCAGCAGCTTGGGATCCGGGGATCGGACCACTGAAGCTTTCTTT | CASSLGSGDRTTEAFF
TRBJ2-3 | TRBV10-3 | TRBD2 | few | TGTGCCATCAGTGAGTCGGCGGGAGGACGAACTAGCACAGATACGCAGTATTTT | CAISESAGGRTSTDTQYF
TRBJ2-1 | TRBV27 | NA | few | TGTGCCAGCAGTTACGGGGGCAGGGCCCATGGGAATGAGCAGTTCTTC | CASSYGGRAHGNEQFF
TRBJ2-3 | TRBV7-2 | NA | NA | TGTGCCAGCAGCTTAGCGAGGCGAGATACGCAGTATTTT | CASSLARRDTQYF
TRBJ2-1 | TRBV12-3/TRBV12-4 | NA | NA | TGTGCCAGCAGTGCGGACAGCTCCTACAATGAGCAGTTCTTC | CASSADSSYNEQFF
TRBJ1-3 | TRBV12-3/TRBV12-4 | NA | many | TGTGCCGCTAACGTAGGCTCTGGAAACACCATATATTTT | CAANVGSGNTIYF
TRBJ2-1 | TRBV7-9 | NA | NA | TGTGCCAGCAGCTACCGGGACTTAGGGGAGCAGTTCTTC | CASSYRDLGEQFF
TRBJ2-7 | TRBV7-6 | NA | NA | TGTGCCAGCAGCTTAAACGGAAACTATCCCTACGAGCAGTACTTC | CASSLNGNYPYEQYF
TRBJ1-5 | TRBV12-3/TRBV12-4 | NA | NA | TGTGCCAGCAGTTCGAACGCCGGGGATCAGCCCCAGCATTTT | CASSSNAGDQPQHF
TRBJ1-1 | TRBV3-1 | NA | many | TGTGCCAGCAGCCAATCGATGGATAACACTGAAGCTTTCTTT | CASSQSMDNTEAFF
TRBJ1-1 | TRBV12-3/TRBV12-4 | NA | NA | TGTGCCAGCAGGCCCGACGACAGGTCCGGGGGAGCTTTCTTT | CASRPDDRSGGAFF
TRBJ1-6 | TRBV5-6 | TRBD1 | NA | TGTGCCAGCAGCTTGGGGGACAGGGTAAATTCACCCCTCCACTTT | CASSLGDRVNSPLHF
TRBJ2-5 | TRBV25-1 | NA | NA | TGTGCCAGCAGTGAATTCAGATACCAAGAGACCCAGTACTTC | CASSEFRYQETQYF
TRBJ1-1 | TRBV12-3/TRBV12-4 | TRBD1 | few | TGTGCCAGCAGGACAGGGGGAGCGAACACTGAAGCTTTCTTT | CASRTGGANTEAFF
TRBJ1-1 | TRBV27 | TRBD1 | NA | TGTGCCAGCAGGCCCCTCCAGGGGGTCAACACTGAAGCTTTCTTT | CASRPLQGVNTEAFF
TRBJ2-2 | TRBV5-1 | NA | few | TGCGCCAGCAGCTTGTACACCGCGAACACCGGGGAGCTGTTTTTT | CASSLYTANTGELFF
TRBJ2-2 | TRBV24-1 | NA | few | TGTGCCACCAGTGGGGTGAACACCGGGGAGCTGTTTTTT | CATSGVNTGELFF
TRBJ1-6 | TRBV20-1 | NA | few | TGCAGTGCGCTTTCGAGGCAGGGAGGTTCACCCCTCCACTTT | CSALSRQGGSPLHF